The T cell receptor (beta chain) under discussion was sequenced for a study of T cell repertoires in cytomegalovirus infection. Across the study: From public TCR beta signatures came an indication of both CMV infection and matching HLA type.

V trimming: 3 bases; J trimming: 4 bases; junction bases outside the gene matches: 0. The CDR3 covers 14 residues. Germline V gene lookup returns CDR1 LNHDA and CDR2 SQIVND (reference sequence). In TCRdb, the reads were re-called with MiXCR into one record per CDR3 protein. Among around 200,000 distinct CDR3 sequences listed, approximately 18% were seen once. Sample: CD8+ T cells from PBMCs. J is TRBJ2-7 and V is TRBV19; 13 nucleotides align to TRBD2. The receptor was derived from a human donor in good health (CMV status not recorded). Some clones in this sample may be carry-over from other donors' samples. The CDR3 is CASSMGLAGYEQYF. CDR3 DNA sequence: TGTGCCAGTAGTATGGGACTAGCGGGGTACGAGCAGTACTTC.